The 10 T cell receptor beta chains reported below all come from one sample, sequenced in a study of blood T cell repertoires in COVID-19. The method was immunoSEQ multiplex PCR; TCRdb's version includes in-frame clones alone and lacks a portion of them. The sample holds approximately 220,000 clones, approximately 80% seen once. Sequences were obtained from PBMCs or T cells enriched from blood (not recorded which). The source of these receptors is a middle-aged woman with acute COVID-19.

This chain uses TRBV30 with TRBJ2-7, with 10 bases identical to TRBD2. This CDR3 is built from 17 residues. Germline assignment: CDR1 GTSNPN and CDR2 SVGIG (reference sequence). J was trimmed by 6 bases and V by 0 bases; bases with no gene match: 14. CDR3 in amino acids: CAWSVRGLAGVPREQYF. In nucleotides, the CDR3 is TGTGCCTGGAGTGTTCGCGGGCTAGCGGGGGTCCCGCGCGAGCAGTACTTC.

The CDR3 spells CAWSPNAGIYEQYF. CDR3 DNA: TGTGCCTGGAGTCCTAACGCGGGGATTTACGAGCAGTACTTC. The chain carries TRBV30 and TRBJ2-7, with a possible D match to TRBD2 (6 bases). V lost 2 bases and J 4 bases, leaving 15 bases between the germline ends. Germline V gives CDR1 GTSNPN, CDR2 SVGIG (reference sequence). There are 14 residues in the CDR3.

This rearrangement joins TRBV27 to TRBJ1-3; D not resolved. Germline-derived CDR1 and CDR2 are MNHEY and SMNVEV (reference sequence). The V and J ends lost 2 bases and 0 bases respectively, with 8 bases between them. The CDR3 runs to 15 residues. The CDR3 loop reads CASSLNGLSGNTIYF. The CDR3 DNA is TGTGCCAGCAGTTTAAATGGCCTCTCTGGAAACACCATATATTTT.

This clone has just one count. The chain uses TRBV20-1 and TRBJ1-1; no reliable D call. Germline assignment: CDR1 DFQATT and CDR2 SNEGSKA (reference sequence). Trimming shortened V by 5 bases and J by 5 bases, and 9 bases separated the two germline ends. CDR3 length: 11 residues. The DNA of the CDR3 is TGCAGTGCTTCAGGACTTACTGAAGCTTTCTTT. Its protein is CSASGLTEAFF.

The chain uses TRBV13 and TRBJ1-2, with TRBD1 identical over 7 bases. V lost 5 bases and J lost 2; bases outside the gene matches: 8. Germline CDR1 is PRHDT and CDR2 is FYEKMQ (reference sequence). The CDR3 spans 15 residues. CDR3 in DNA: TGTGCCAGCAGCCTCAGGACAGGCGGAAACTATGGCTACACCTTC. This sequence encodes CASSLRTGGNYGYTF.

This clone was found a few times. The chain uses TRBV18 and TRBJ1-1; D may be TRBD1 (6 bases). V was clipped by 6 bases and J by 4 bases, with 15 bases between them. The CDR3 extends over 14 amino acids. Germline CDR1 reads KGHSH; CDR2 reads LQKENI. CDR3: CASSPRPRGTEAFF. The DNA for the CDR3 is TGTGCCAGCTCTCCGCGACCCAGGGGCACTGAAGCTTTCTTT.

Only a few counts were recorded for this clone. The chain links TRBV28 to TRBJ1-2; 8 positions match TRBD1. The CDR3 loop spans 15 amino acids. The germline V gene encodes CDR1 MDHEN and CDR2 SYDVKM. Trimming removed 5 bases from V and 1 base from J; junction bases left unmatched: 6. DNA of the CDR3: TGTGCCAGCAGTCTCCAGGGGGCCCTTAACTATGGCTACACCTTC. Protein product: CASSLQGALNYGYTF.

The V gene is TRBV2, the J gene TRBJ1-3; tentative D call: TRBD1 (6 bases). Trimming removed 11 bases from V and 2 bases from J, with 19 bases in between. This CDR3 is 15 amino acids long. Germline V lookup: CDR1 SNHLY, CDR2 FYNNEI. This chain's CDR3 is CAHLAPGQTGNTIYF. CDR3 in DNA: TGTGCCCACCTAGCTCCGGGACAAACTGGAAACACCATATATTTT.

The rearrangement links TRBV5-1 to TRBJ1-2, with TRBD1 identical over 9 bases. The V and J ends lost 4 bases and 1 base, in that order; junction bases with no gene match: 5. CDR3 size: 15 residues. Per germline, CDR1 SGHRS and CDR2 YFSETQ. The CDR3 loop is CASSPRTGVNYGYTF. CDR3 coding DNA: TGCGCCAGCAGCCCAAGGACAGGGGTTAACTATGGCTACACCTTC.

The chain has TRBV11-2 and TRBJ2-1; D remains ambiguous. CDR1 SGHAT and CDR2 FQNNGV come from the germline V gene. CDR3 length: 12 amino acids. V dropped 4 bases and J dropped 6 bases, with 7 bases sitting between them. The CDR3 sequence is CASSSLRNEQFF. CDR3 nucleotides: TGTGCCAGCAGCTCCCTCCGCAATGAGCAGTTCTTC.